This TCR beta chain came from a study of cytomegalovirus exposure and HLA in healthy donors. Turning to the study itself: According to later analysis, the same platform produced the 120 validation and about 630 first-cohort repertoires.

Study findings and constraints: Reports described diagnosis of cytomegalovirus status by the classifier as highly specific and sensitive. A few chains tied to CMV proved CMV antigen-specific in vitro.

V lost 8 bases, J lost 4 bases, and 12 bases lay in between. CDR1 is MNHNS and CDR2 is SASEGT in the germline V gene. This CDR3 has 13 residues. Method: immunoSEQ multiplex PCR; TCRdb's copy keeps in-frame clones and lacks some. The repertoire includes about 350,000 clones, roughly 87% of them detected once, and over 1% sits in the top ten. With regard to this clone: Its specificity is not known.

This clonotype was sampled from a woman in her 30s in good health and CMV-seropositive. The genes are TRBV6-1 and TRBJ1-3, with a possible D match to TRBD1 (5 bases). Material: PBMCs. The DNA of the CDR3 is TGTGCCAGCTCCCAGGGAACCGGAAACACCATATATTTT. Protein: CASSQGTGNTIYF.